This TCR beta chain was captured by sequencing in a study of cytomegalovirus exposure and HLA in healthy donors (dated by TCRdb to about 2017). For the wider study: According to an earlier analysis of several hundred of the donors, some 170 million T cells yielded 120 million or so unique TCR beta sequences and more than 250 Gb of sequence data. Roughly 300 gigabases of sequencing data and approximately 85 million unique TCR sequences were included in an early release covering over 600 HLA-typed donors. Of the roughly 410 genotyped donors, 81% were placed in the genetic ancestry cluster associated with self-reported Caucasian donors. The study aimed to test whether signatures of past pathogen exposure could be identified by cataloging public T cell receptors. Using immunosequencing, the study profiled T cell repertoires from around 680 subjects and related those repertoires to cytomegalovirus serostatus. Along with the approximately 700-subject first cohort, a separate validation cohort of more than 90 different subjects was used. To predict cytomegalovirus infection status, the study brought together high-throughput TCR immunosequencing, statistical association of individual TCRs with disease status, and machine learning. A later analysis re-examined previously published TCR beta repertoires from roughly 650 donors and added high-resolution HLA genotyping to investigate patterns of TCR occurrence. The later analysis used no new phenotypic data to find candidate immune exposures, relying instead on TCR beta sequences and their occurrence across donors. An earlier analysis of nearly 600 of the donors applied high-throughput TCR beta sequencing to assess whether each TCR beta V gene segment acted as functional or pseudogenic. Donor age, sex, ethnicity and CMV serostatus were compiled alongside the repertoire data. A later genetic analysis used genome-wide SNP genotypes for about 60% of the 666 donors, treating that subset as a discovery cohort. All discovery cohort repertoires had been generated using a single sequencing platform. HLA typing covered class I and class II loci at four-digit resolution. The number of typed donors differed by locus: roughly 620-640 for A, B, C, DRB1 and DQB1; roughly 510 for DQA1; approximately 610 for DPA1; and some 450 for DPB1. Four or five DR-DQ haplotypes were handled as single units for association and clustering because linkage in the cohort was strong. Among several hundred genotyped donors of the cohort, an average of about 240,000 unique TCR beta nucleotide sequences was sequenced per donor, of which about 18% were non-productive.

Study-wide conclusions, independent of this receptor: The presence/absence analyses assumed that sequencing depth was roughly uniform across donors, and that assumption may not be true. The cohort was sequenced for TCR beta chains only, and without alpha or paired-chain data the features that could be detected were limited. The study listed 164 TCR beta chains as associated with cytomegalovirus. Strong co-occurrence of HLA alleles, especially DR and DQ, made assigning TCR associations to individual alleles difficult. According to a later analysis, parvovirus B19, influenza, CMV and Epstein-Barr virus appeared linked to several top co-occurrence clusters. Most TCR sequences were seen in very few donors, while some public TCRs were found in many individuals. The authors suggested that the approach could potentially be generalized to other disease states and immunological phenotypes. An association between a missense DCLRE1C variant and V-gene and J-gene trimming of TCR beta chains was found in a later genetic analysis and replicated in an independent cohort. Because some donors lacked HLA typing at each locus, the association tests relied only on the typed subset. In an earlier analysis of about 600 of the donors, most TCR beta V segments appeared in productive rearrangements about 87% or about 30% of the time, broadly matching IMGT annotations. In a later analysis, TCR association rates were found to vary across HLA loci, with the most associated TCRs seen for DRB1 alleles and the fewest for HLA-C alleles. A group of highly shared sequence variants was considered likely to be a technical artifact of the sequencing pipeline. Some IMGT-functional V segments, including TRBV6-2 and TRBV6-3, could not be told apart with the 87-base-pair reads, so those segments were excluded. Some 15 rarely observed V segments, including chromosome 9 orphons, were excluded from the earlier analysis of just under 600 of the donors because counts were too low. A later analysis found that HLA-associated TCR beta chains were more clonally expanded and had lower generation probabilities than equally common non-associated chains. For the cohort, immune exposure information was limited to CMV serostatus. Cytomegalovirus status was reported to be diagnosed by the classifier with high specificity and sensitivity in both the original and validation cohorts. According to a later analysis, most CMV-associated TCR beta chains appeared to be HLA-restricted, and the HLA associations seemed to be driven largely by CMV exposure. In vitro tests confirmed that a few of the cytomegalovirus-associated TCR beta chains recognize cytomegalovirus antigens. A later analysis associated approximately 17,000 TCR beta sequences with specific HLA alleles at a false discovery rate of 0.05. In a later genetic analysis, fewer N-insertions in productive TCRs were reported among donors in an Asian-associated ancestry cluster than the roughly 700-donor mean. Linkage disequilibrium might explain the correlated functional status among segregating V segments, but an unknown experimental factor could not be ruled out. A further reported finding was that TCR beta sequences accurately predicted the HLA-A and HLA-B alleles for most subjects in the first cohort.

Receptor amplification or capture employed the immunoSEQ multiplex PCR assay. A mixture of 60 forward primers for TCR Vbeta segments and 13 reverse primers for TCR Jbeta segments was used in the multiplex PCR. A multiplex PCR assay on genomic DNA amplified the CDR3 region of rearranged TCR beta genes. Amplified TCR beta libraries were sequenced as 87-base-pair reads on the Illumina HiSeq System. The study's processing was this. In a later analysis, about 80 million unique TCR beta chains were counted across the 666 repertoires, and roughly 9.9 million of these chains were shared by at least two donors. Raw reads were error-corrected and collapsed into unique sequences with a nearest-neighbor algorithm that merged closely related sequences to remove PCR and sequencing errors. V, D and J gene segments were assigned by aligning CDR3 sequences to IMGT reference sequences. For a sequence to be retained, a match of at least six nucleotides was required to both a V gene segment and a J gene segment. A rearrangement was called productive if the CDR3 had no stop codons and remained in frame with V and J, and every other rearrangement was called non-productive. Following IMGT convention, CDR3 was defined as the stretch from the second conserved V-encoded cysteine up to the conserved J-encoded phenylalanine. Sequences without an unambiguous match to a single V gene segment were excluded from the earlier analysis of approximately 600 of the donors. An earlier analysis of 587 of the donors classified V segments as functional when productive rearrangements were above 56.7% and as segregating when the standard deviation between donors was above 5%. A statistical classification framework was developed to diagnose cytomegalovirus status using the catalog of TCR beta chain sequences. In a later analysis, V and J genes were assigned by comparing TCR nucleotide sequences against IMGT/GENE-DB human TR gene sequences. The TCRdist pipeline was used in a later analysis to assign CDR3 sequences and most-parsimonious VDJ recombination scenarios. In a later analysis, each TCR beta chain was defined by its CDR3 amino acid sequence together with its V-gene family, and reads without a unique V-gene family were excluded. In a later analysis, fewer than 650 highly shared, low-generation-probability nucleotide sequences were removed to address suspected cross-contamination and a sequencing artifact. For each public chain, a later analysis derived a clonal expansion index from normalized ranks of inferred template counts within each repertoire. In a later analysis, generation probabilities were computed with a VDJ recombination model fitted to out-of-frame rearrangements, and the resulting probabilities were checked against IGoR. Hypergeometric tests were used in a later analysis to score TCR-TCR, TCR-HLA and TCR-CMV co-occurrence, with a repertoire-size bias correction applied to the TCR pairs. A later analysis estimated false discovery rates by permuting HLA or CMV assignments 20 times. In a later analysis, co-occurring TCRs were grouped using DBSCAN, with TCRdist sequence similarity added in when clustering inside HLA-allele-positive subsets. Repertoires with fewer than 30,000 or more than 120,000 public chains were left out of co-occurrence clustering, as were about five repertoires with anomalous nucleotide sharing. Imported from immuneACCESS, the table was reduced by TCRdb to in-frame sequences with V and J called. These copies leave out some clones; in studies compared against another copy, an unresolved V gene accounts for under half, and the cause of the remainder is not known. The DNA was the basis for D and trimming; V, J and clone size are from that table. This sample lists 150,000 to 200,000 clones; roughly 80% were detected once. Of the sample, 1% to 1.5% is held by the ten largest clones.

The cohort was made up of about 610 healthy bone marrow donors. All cohort members were sampled while nominally healthy, although unrecorded immune exposures were likely present. The donor was CMV seropositive and belonged to the group of 250 to 300 seropositive cohort members. Each donor provided a peripheral blood sample, and peripheral blood mononuclear cells were used for TCR beta sequencing. The Qiagen DNeasy Blood Extraction Kit was used to extract genomic DNA from the blood cell samples. Trimming takes 4 bases from V and 2 bases from J, and the germline ends sit 13 bases apart. The CDR3 contains 16 residues, cysteine and phenylalanine counted. Of the read, only the CDR3 DNA is kept; its 48 bases are in frame from base 1. From the germline V gene, CDR1 is SGHRS and CDR2 is YFSETQ. Concerning this clone: Its antigen is not yet known. No per-base quality is available; no much larger clone lies one base away.

Material for sequencing was PBMCs. This chain joins TRBV5-1 to TRBJ2-6, with an unclear D gene assignment. The sequence was collected from a man aged 45-60 years in good health and CMV-seropositive. In nucleotide form, the sequence is TGCGCCAGCAGCCCACCAGCTAGTGCTGGGGCCAACGTCCTGACTTTC. Translated, it reads CASSPPASAGANVLTF.